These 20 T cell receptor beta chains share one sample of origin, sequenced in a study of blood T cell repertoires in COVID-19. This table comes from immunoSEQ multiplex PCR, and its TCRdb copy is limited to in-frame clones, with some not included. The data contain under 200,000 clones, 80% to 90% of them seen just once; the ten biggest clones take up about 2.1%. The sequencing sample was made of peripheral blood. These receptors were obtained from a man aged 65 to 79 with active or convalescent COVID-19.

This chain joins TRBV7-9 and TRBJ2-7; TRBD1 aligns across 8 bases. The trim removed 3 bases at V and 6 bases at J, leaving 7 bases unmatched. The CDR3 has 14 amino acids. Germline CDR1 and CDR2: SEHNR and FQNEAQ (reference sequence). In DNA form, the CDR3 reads TGTGCCAGCAGCTTTGGACAGGGCTCAGGCGAGCAGTACTTC. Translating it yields CASSFGQGSGEQYF.

The CDR3: CASRISRLGGSDTQYF. CDR3 bases: TGTGCCAGCAGAATAAGTAGGCTGGGGGGGTCAGATACGCAGTATTTT. The V call is TRBV2, the J call TRBJ2-3; 7 bases match TRBD2. The V and J ends lost 6 bases and 4 bases, in that order; junction bases with no gene match: 13. CDR3 size: 16 residues. CDR1 and CDR2 from the germline V gene are SNHLY and FYNNEI. The full variable domain, in which reference TRBV2 and TRBJ2-3 provide the parts outside the CDR3, is EPEVTQTPSHQVTQMGQEVILRCVPISNHLYFYWYRQILGQKVEFLVSFYNNEISEKSEIFDDQFSVERPDGSNFTLKIRSTKLEDSAMYFCASRISRLGGSDTQYFGPGTRLTVL.

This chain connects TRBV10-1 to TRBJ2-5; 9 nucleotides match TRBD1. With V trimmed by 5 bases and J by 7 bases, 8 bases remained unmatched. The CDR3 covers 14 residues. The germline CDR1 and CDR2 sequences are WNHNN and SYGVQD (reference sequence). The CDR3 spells CASSPNRGQVTQYF. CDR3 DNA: TGCGCCAGCAGTCCGAACAGGGGGCAGGTGACCCAGTACTTC.

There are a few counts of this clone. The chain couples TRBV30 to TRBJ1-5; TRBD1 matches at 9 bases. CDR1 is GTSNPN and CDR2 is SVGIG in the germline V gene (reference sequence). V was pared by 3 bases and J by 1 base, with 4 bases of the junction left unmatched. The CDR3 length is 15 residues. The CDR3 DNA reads TGTGCCTGGAGCGGGACAGGGAGAAGCAATCAGCCCCAGCATTTT. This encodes CAWSGTGRSNQPQHF.

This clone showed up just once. The CDR3 coding sequence is TGTGCCAGTAGTACCAATAACTATGGCTACACCTTC. Its translation is CASSTNNYGYTF. The rearrangement joins TRBV19 to TRBJ1-2; D gene unclear. This CDR3 comprises 12 residues. Trimming removed 4 bases from V and 1 base from J, with 4 bases in between. Germline CDR1 and CDR2: LNHDA and SQIVND (reference sequence).

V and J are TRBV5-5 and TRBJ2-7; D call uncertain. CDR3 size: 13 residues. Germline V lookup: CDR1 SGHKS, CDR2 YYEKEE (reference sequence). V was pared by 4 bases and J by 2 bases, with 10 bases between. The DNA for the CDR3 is TGTGCCAGCAGCCTGACTCGGGCCTACGAGCAGTACTTC. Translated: CASSLTRAYEQYF.

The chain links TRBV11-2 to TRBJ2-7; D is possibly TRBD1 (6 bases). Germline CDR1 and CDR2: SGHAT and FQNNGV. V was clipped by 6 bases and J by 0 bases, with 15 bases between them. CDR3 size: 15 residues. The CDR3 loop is CASSPTGPSSYEQYF. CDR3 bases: TGTGCCAGCAGTCCAACAGGGCCGAGCTCCTACGAGCAGTACTTC.

CDR3 region: CASSYSWTLNTEAFF. CDR3 nucleotides: TGTGCCAGCAGTTATTCCTGGACACTGAACACTGAAGCTTTCTTT. This chain links TRBV6-5 with TRBJ1-1; D may be TRBD1 (5 bases). This CDR3 is built from 15 residues. Germline V gene data show CDR1 as MNHEY and CDR2 as SVGAGI. V dropped 3 bases and J dropped 0 bases, with 11 bases sitting between them.

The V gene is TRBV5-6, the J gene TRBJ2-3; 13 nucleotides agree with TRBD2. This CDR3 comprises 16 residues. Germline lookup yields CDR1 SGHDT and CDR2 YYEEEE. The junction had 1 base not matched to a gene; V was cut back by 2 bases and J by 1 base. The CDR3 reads CASSLLAGGRTDTQYF. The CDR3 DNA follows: TGTGCCAGCAGCTTACTAGCGGGGGGGCGCACAGATACGCAGTATTTT. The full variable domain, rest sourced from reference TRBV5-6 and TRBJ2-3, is DAGVTQSPTHLIKTRGQQVTLRCSPKSGHDTVSWYQQALGQGPQFIFQYYEEEERQRGNFPDRFSGHQFPNYSSELNVNALLLGDSALYLCASSLLAGGRTDTQYFGPGTRLTVL.

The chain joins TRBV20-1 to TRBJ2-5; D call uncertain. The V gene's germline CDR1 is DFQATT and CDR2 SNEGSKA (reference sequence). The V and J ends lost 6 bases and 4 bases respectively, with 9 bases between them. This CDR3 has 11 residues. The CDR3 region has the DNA TGCAGTGCCATGGGCCGAGAGACCCAGTACTTC. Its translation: CSAMGRETQYF.

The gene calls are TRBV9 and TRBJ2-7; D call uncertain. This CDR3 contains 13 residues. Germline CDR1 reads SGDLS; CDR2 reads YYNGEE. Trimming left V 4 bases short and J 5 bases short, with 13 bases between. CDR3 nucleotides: TGTGCCAGCAGCACCCAGGCCCGAGACGAGCAGTACTTC. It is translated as CASSTQARDEQYF.

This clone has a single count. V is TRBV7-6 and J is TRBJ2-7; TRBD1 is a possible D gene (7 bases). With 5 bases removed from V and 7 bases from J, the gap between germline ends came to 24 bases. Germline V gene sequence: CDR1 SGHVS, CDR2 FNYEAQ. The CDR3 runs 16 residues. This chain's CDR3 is CASSAYPAGGSGEQYF. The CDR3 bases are TGTGCCAGCAGCGCATATCCCGCAGGGGGGAGCGGGGAGCAGTACTTC.

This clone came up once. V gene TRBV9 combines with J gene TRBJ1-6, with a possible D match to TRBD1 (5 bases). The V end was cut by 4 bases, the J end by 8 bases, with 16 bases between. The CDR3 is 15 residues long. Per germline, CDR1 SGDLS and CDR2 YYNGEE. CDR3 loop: CASSTRDGGDSPLHF. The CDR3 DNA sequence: TGTGCCAGCAGCACACGAGATGGGGGGGATTCACCCCTCCACTTT. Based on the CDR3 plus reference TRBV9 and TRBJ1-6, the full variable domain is DSGVTQTPKHLITATGQRVTLRCSPRSGDLSVYWYQQSLDQGLQFLIQYYNGEERAKGNILERFSAQQFPDLHSELNLSSLELGDSALYFCASSTRDGGDSPLHFGNGTRLTVT.

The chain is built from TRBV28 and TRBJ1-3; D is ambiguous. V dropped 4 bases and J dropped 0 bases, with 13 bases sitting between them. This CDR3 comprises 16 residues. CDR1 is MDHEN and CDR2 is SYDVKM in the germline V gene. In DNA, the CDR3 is TGTGCCAGCAGTTCATCGGAGGCCCTCTCTGGAAACACCATATATTTT. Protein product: CASSSSEALSGNTIYF.

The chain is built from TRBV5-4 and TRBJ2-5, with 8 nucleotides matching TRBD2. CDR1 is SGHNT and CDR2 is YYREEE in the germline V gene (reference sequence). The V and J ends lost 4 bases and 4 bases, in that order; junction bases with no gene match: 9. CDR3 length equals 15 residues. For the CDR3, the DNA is TGTGCCAGCAGCCCGGGCAGCGGGAGTACAGAGACCCAGTACTTC. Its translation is CASSPGSGSTETQYF.

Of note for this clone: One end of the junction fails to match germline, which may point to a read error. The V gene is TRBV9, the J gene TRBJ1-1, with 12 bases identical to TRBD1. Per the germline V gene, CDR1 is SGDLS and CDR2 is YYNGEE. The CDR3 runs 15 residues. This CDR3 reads CASSGGQGANAEAFF. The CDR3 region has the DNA TGTGCCAGCAGCGGGGGACAGGGGGCGAACGCTGAAGCTTTCTTT.

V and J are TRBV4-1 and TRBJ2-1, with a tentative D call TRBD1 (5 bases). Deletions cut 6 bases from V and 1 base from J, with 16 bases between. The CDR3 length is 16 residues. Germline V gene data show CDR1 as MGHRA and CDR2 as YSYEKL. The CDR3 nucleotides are TGCGCCAGCAGGGGGTTGGTGGGGCCTTCCTACAATGAGCAGTTCTTC. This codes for CASRGLVGPSYNEQFF.

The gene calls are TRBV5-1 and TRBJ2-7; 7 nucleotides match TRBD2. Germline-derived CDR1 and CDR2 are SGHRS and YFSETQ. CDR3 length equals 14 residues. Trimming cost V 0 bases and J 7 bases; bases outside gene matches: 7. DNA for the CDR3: TGCGCCAGCAGCTTGGAGGCGGGAGAAGGTGAGCAGTACTTC. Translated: CASSLEAGEGEQYF. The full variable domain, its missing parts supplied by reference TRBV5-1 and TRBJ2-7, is KAGVTQTPRYLIKTRGQQVTLSCSPISGHRSVSWYQQTPGQGLQFLFEYFSETQRNKGNFPGRFSGRQFSNSRSEMNVSTLELGDSALYLCASSLEAGEGEQYFGPGTRLTVT.

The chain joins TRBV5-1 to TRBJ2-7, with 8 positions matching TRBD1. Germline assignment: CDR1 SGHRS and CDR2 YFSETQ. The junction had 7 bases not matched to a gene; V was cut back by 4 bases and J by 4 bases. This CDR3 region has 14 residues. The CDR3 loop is CASSGGQGSYEQYF. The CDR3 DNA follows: TGCGCCAGCAGCGGCGGACAGGGCAGTTACGAGCAGTACTTC.

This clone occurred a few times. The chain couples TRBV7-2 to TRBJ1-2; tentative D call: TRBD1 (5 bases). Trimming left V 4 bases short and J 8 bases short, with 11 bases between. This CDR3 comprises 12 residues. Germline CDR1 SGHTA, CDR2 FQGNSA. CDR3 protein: CASSYPGGGYTF. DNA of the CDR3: TGTGCCAGCAGCTACCCCGGGGGGGGCTACACCTTC. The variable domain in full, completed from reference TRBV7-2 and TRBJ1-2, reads GAGVSQSPSNKVTEKGKDVELRCDPISGHTALYWYRQSLGQGLEFLIYFQGNSAPDKSGLPSDRFSAERTGGSVSTLTIQRTQQEDSAVYLCASSYPGGGYTFGSGTRLTVV.